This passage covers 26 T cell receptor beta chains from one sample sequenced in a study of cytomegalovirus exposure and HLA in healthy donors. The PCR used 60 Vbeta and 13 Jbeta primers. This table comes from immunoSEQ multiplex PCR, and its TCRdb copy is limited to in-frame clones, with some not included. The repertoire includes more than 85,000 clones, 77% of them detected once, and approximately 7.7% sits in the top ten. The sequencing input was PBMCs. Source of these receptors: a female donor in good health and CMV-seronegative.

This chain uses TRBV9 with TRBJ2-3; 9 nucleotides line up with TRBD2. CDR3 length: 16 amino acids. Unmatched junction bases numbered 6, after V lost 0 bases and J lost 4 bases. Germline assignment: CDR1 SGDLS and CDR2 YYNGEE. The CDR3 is CASSVELAGVPDTQYF. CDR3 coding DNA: TGTGCCAGCAGCGTAGAACTAGCGGGTGTCCCAGATACGCAGTATTTT.

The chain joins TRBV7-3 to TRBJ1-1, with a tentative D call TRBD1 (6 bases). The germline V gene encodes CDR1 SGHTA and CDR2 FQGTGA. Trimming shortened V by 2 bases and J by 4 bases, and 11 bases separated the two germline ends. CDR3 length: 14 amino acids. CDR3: CASSLYRDGTEAFF. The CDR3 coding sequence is TGTGCCAGCAGCTTATACAGGGACGGCACTGAAGCTTTCTTT.

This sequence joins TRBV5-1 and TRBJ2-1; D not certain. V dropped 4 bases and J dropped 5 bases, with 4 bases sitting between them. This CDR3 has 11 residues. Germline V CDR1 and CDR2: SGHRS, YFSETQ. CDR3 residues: CASSPDNEQFF. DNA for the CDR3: TGCGCCAGCAGCCCCGACAATGAGCAGTTCTTC.

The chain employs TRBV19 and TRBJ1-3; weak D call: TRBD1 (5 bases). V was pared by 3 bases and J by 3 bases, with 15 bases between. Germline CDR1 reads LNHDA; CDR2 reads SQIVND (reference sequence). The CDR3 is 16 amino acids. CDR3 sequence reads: CASSIPTRQFGNTIYF. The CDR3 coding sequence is TGTGCCAGTAGTATCCCCACTCGACAGTTTGGAAACACCATATATTTT. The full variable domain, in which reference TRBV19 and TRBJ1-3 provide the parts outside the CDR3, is DGGITQSPKYLFRKEGQNVTLSCEQNLNHDAMYWYRQDPGQGLRLIYYSQIVNDFQKGDIAEGYSVSREKKESFPLTVTSAQKNPTAFYLCASSIPTRQFGNTIYFGEGSWLTVV.

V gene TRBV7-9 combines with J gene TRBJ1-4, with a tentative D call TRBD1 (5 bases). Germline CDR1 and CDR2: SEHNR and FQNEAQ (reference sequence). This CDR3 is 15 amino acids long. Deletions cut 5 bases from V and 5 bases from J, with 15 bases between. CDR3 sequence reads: CASSPDTGTNEKLFF. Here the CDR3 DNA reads TGTGCCAGCAGCCCAGATACAGGAACGAATGAAAAACTGTTTTTT.

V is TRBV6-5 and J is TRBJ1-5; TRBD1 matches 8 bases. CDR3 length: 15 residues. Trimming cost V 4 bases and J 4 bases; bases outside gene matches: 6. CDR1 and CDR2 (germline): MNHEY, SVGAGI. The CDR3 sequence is CASSFHGTGNQPQHF. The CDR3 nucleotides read TGTGCCAGCAGTTTCCATGGGACAGGTAATCAGCCCCAGCATTTT.

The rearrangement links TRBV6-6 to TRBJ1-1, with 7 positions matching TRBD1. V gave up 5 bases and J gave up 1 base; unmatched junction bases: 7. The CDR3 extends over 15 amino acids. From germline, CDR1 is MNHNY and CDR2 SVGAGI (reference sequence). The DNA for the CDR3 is TGTGCCAGCAGTGACAGGACAGGATCGAACACTGAAGCTTTCTTT. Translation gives CASSDRTGSNTEAFF.

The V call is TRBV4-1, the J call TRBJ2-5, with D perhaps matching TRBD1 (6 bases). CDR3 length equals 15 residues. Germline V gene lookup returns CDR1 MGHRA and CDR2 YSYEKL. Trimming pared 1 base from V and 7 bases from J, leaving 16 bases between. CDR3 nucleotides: TGCGCCAGCAGCCAAGGTGCAGGGGACCTCGGGACCCAGTACTTC. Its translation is CASSQGAGDLGTQYF.

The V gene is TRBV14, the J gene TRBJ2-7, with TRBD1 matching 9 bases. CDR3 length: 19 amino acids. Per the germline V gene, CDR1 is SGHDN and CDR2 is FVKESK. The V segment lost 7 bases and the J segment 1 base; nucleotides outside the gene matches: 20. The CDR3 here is CASTPRTFRTGEVSYEQYF. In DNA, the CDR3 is TGTGCCAGCACCCCACGGACCTTTAGGACAGGGGAGGTATCCTACGAGCAGTACTTC.

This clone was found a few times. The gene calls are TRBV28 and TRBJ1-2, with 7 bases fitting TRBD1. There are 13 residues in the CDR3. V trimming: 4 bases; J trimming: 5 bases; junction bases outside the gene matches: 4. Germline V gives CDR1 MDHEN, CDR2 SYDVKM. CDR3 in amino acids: CASSYDREYGYTF. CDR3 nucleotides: TGTGCCAGCAGTTACGACAGGGAGTATGGCTACACCTTC.

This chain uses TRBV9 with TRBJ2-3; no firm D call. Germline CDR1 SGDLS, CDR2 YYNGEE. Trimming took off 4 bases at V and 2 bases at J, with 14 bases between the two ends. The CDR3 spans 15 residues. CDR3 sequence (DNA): TGTGCCAGCAGCCGCCTTAACACCCACACAGATACGCAGTATTTT. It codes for CASSRLNTHTDTQYF.

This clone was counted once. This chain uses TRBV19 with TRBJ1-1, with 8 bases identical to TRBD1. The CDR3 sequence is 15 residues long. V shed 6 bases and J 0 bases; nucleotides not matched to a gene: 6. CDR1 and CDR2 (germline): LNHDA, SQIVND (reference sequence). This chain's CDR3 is CASREPGQVNTEAFF. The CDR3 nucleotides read TGTGCCAGTAGAGAACCGGGACAGGTGAACACTGAAGCTTTCTTT.

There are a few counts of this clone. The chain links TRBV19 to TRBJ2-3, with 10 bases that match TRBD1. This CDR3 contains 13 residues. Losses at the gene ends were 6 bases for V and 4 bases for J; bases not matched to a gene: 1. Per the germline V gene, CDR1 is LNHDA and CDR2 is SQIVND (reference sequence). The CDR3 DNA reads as TGTGCCAGTAGAGACAGGGGGCCAGATACGCAGTATTTT. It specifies CASRDRGPDTQYF.

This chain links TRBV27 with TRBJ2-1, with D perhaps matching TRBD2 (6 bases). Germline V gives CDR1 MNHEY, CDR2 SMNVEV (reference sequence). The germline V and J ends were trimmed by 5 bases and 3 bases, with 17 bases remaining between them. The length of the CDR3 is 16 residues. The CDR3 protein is CASSPRGSGFYNEQFF. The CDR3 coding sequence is TGTGCCAGCAGTCCCCGGGGTAGCGGATTCTACAATGAGCAGTTCTTC.

CDR3 protein: CASSHLGLTSGGAGETQYF. In DNA, the CDR3 is TGTGCCAGCAGCCATCTGGGCCTGACTAGCGGGGGGGCAGGAGAGACCCAGTACTTC. The chain carries TRBV9 and TRBJ2-5; 14 bases agree with TRBD2. Germline CDR1 and CDR2: SGDLS and YYNGEE. V shed 4 bases and J 4 bases; nucleotides not matched to a gene: 15. The CDR3 contains 19 residues.

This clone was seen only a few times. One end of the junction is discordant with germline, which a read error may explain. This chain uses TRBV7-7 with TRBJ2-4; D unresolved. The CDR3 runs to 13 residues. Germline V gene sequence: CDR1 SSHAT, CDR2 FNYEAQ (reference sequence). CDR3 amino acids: CASSSLAKNIQYF. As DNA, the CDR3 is TGTGCTAGCAGCTCATTAGCCAAAAACATTCAGTACTTC.

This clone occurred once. This chain's CDR3 is CAWKVLAHEQYF. CDR3 sequence (DNA): TGTGCCTGGAAGGTTTTAGCACACGAGCAGTACTTC. The chain has TRBV30 and TRBJ2-7; D uncertain. CDR3 length: 12 residues. With 4 bases removed from V and 5 bases from J, the gap between germline ends came to 12 bases. Looked up from germline, CDR1 is GTSNPN and CDR2 is SVGIG (reference sequence).

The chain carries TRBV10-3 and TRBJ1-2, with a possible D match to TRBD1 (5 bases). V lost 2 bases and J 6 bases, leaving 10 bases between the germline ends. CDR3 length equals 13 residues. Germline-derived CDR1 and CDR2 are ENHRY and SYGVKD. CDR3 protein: CAISEQGTDGYTF. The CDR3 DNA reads TGTGCCATCAGTGAGCAGGGTACCGATGGCTACACCTTC.

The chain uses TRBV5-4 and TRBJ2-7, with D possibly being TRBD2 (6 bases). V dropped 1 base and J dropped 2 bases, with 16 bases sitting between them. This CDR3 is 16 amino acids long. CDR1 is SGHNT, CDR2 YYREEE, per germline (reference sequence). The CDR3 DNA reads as TGTGCCAGCAGCTTGCGCGAGGTGGAGGGCCCCTACGAGCAGTACTTC. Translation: CASSLREVEGPYEQYF.

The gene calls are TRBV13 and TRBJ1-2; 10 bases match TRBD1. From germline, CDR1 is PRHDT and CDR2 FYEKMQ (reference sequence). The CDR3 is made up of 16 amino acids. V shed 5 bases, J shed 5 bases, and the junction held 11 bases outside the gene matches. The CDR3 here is CASSEGTGAQDYGYTF. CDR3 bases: TGTGCCAGCAGCGAGGGGACAGGGGCTCAGGATTATGGCTACACCTTC.

DNA of the CDR3: TGTGCCAGCAGCAGGACAGGCGACTACGAGCAGTACTTC. Protein: CASSRTGDYEQYF. The V call is TRBV7-6, the J call TRBJ2-7, with 7 bases identical to TRBD1. The germline CDR1 and CDR2 sequences are SGHVS and FNYEAQ. V lost 5 bases, J lost 3 bases, and 4 bases stayed unmatched. CDR3 length: 13 residues.

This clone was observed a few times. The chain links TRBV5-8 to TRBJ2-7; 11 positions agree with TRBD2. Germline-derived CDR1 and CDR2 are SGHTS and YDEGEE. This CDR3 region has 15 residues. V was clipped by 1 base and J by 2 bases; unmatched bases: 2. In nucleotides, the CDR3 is TGTGCCAGCAGCTTGCGACTAGCGGGGCCCTACGAGCAGTACTTC. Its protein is CASSLRLAGPYEQYF.

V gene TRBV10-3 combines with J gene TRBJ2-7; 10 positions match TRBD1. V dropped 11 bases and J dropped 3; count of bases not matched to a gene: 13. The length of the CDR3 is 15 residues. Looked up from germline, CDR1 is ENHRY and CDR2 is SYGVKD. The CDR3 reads CAGSGGTGVNYEQYF. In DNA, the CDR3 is TGTGCCGGATCGGGTGGGACAGGGGTTAACTACGAGCAGTACTTC.

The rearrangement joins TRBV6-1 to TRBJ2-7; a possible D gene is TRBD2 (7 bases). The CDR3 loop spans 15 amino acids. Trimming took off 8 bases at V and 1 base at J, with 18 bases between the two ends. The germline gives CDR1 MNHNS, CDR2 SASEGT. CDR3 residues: CASVPGASGSYEQYF. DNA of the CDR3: TGTGCCAGCGTCCCAGGGGCTAGCGGTTCCTACGAGCAGTACTTC.

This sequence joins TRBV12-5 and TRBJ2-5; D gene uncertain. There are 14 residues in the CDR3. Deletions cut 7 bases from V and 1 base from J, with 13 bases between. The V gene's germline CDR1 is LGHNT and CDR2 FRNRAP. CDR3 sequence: CASAQVTSQETQYF. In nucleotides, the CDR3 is TGTGCTAGTGCCCAAGTCACCAGCCAAGAGACCCAGTACTTC.

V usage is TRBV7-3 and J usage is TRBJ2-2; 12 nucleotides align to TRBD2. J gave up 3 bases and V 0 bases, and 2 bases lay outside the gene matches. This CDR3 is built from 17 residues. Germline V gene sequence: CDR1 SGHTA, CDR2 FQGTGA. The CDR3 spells CASSLTLAGGYTGELFF. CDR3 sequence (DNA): TGTGCCAGCAGCTTAACTCTAGCGGGAGGGTACACCGGGGAGCTGTTTTTT.